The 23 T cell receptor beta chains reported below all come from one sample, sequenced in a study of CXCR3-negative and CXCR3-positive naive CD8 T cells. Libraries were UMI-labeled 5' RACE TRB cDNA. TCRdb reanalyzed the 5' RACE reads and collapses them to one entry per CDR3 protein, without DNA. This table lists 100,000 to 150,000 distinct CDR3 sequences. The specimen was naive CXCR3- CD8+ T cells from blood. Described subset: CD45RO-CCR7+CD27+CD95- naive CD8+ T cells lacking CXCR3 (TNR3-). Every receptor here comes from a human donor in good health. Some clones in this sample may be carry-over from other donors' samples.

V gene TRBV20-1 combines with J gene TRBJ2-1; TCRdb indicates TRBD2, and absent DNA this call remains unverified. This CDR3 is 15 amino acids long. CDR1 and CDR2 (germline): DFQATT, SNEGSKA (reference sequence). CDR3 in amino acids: CSAPRGSGPGSEQFF.

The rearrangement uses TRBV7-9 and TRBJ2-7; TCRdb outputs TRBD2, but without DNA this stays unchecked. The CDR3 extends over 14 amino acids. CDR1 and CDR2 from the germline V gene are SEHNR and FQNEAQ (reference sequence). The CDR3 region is CASSLGTSFYEQYF.

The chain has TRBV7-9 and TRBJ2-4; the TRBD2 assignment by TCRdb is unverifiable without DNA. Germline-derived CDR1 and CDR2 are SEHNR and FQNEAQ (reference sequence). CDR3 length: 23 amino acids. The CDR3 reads CASSLLGTSEGQGPDVAKNIQYF. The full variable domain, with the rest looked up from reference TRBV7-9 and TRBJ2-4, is DTGVSQNPRHKITKRGQNVTFRCDPISEHNRLYWYRQTLGQGPEFLTYFQNEAQLEKSRLLSDRFSAERPKGSFSTLEIQRTEQGDSAMYLCASSLLGTSEGQGPDVAKNIQYFGAGTRLSVL.

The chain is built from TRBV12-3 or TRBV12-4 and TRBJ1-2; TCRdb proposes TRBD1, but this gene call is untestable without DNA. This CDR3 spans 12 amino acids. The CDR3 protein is CASGGLSYGYTF.

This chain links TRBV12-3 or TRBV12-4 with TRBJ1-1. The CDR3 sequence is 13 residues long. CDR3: CATSLGSLTEAFF.

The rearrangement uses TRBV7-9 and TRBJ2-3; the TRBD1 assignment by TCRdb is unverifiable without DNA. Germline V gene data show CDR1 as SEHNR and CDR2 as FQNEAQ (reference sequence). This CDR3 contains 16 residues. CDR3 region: CASSPGIELGPDTQYF.

The CDR3 sequence: CASLPSGGSADTQYF. This chain joins TRBV5-5 and TRBJ2-3; the D call from TCRdb, TRBD2, cannot be confirmed without DNA. This CDR3 has 15 amino acids. The germline CDR1 and CDR2 sequences are SGHKS and YYEKEE (reference sequence).

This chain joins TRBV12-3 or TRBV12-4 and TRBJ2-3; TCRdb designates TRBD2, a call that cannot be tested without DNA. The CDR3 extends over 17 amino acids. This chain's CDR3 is CASSLVTGLAGRDTQYF.

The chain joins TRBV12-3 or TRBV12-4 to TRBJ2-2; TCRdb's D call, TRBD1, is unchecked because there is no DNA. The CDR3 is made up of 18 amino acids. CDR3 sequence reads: CASSFPGGDRGRPRELFF.

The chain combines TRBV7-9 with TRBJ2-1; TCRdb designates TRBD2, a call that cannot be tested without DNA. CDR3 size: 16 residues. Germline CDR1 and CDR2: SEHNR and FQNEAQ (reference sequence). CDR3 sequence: CALPRFAGGPLNEQFF.

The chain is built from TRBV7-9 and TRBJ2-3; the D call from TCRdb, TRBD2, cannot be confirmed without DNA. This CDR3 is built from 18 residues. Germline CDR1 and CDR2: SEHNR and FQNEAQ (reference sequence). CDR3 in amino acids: CASSLDPLSSGRLFTQYF.

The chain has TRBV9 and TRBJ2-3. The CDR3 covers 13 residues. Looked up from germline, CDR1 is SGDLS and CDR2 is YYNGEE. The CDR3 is CASSDEPADTQYF. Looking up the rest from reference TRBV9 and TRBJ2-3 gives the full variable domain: DSGVTQTPKHLITATGQRVTLRCSPRSGDLSVYWYQQSLDQGLQFLIQYYNGEERAKGNILERFSAQQFPDLHSELNLSSLELGDSALYFCASSDEPADTQYFGPGTRLTVL.

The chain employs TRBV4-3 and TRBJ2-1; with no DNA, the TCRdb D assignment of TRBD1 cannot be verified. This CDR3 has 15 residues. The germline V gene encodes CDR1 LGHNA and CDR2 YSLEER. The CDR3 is CASSPGESSYNEQFF.

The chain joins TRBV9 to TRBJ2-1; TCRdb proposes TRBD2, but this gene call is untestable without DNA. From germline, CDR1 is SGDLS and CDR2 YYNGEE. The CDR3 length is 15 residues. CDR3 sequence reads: CASSVSASGRNEQFF.

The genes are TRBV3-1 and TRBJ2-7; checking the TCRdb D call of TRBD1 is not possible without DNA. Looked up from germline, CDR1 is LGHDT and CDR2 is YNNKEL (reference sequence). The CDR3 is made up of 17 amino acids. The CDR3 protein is CASSQDRLGTPAYEQYF.

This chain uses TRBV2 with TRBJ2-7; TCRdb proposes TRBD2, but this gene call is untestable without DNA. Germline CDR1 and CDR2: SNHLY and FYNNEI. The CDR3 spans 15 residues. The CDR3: CASSERPGLRYEQYF.

The CDR3 reads CASRGSRGANTGELFF. V is TRBV7-6 and J is TRBJ2-2; as DNA is missing, the TRBD2 call by TCRdb cannot be tested. Germline V gene data show CDR1 as SGHVS and CDR2 as FNYEAQ. The CDR3 has 16 residues.

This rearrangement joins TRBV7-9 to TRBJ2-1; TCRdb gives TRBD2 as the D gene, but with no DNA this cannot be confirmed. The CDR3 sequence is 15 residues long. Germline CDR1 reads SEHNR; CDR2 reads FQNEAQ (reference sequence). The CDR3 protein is CASSLGPIPYNEQFF. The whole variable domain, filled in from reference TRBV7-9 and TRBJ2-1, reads DTGVSQNPRHKITKRGQNVTFRCDPISEHNRLYWYRQTLGQGPEFLTYFQNEAQLEKSRLLSDRFSAERPKGSFSTLEIQRTEQGDSAMYLCASSLGPIPYNEQFFGPGTRLTVL.

CDR3 residues: CASSPWEGGVLVQTDLGEQYF. V is TRBV6-5 and J is TRBJ2-7; lacking DNA, the TRBD2 call made by TCRdb goes unchecked. In germline, CDR1 is MNHEY, CDR2 SVGAGI. The CDR3 has 21 residues.

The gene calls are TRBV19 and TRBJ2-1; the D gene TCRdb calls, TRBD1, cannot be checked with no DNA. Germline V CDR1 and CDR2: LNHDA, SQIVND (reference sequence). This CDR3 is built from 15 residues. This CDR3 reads CASSPGQETYNEQFF. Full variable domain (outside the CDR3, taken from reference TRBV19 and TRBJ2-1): DGGITQSPKYLFRKEGQNVTLSCEQNLNHDAMYWYRQDPGQGLRLIYYSQIVNDFQKGDIAEGYSVSREKKESFPLTVTSAQKNPTAFYLCASSPGQETYNEQFFGPGTRLTVL.

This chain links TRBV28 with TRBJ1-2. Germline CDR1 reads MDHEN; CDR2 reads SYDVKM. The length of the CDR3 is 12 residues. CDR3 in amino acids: CASSLLPGGYTF.

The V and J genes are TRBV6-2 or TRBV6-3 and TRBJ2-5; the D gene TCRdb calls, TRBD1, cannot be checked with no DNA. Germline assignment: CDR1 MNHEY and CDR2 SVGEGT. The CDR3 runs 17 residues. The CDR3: CASSYSKLRGESETQYF.

The CDR3 sequence is CASSLVYTGELFF. V is TRBV28 and J is TRBJ2-2. The CDR3 is made up of 13 amino acids. CDR1 and CDR2 (germline): MDHEN, SYDVKM. Based on the CDR3 plus reference TRBV28 and TRBJ2-2, the full variable domain is DVKVTQSSRYLVKRTGEKVFLECVQDMDHENMFWYRQDPGLGLRLIYFSYDVKMKEKGDIPEGYSVSREKKERFSLILESASTNQTSMYLCASSLVYTGELFFGEGSRLTVL.